The 18 T cell receptor beta chains listed next were all sequenced from one sample in a study of T cells after yellow fever vaccination. TCRdb analysed the 5' RACE reads with MiXCR anew, one entry per CDR3 protein. The table lists approximately 300,000 distinct CDR3 sequences, 8.7% of them singletons. The sample consisted of PBMCs, taken on the day of the first yellow fever vaccination. These TCRs come from a man between 18 and 29 years old who received the YFV17D yellow fever vaccine.

Regarding this clonotype: Lacking the conserved final phenylalanine or tryptophan, this CDR3 likely reflects a read error. CDR3 bases: TGTGCCAGCAGCATCCGGACTAGCGGGGGCCAAGATACGCAGTATTCT. It translates to CASSIRTSGGQDTQYS. The V call is TRBV5-4, the J call TRBJ2-3, with 13 bases aligning to TRBD2. The CDR3 totals 16 residues. CDR1 SGHNT and CDR2 YYREEE come from the germline V gene (reference sequence). Germline trimming cut 4 bases from V and 5 bases from J; bases unmatched to any gene: 7.

This chain connects TRBV28 to TRBJ2-7, with 8 bases identical to TRBD1. J gave up 11 bases and V 6 bases, and 12 bases lay outside the gene matches. There are 13 residues in the CDR3. Germline CDR1 reads MDHEN; CDR2 reads SYDVKM. The CDR3 DNA follows: TGTGCCAGCAGGGGACAGGTTGGAACAATTGAGTACGTC. This translates into CASRGQVGTIEYV.

Regarding this clonotype: A read error may account for a junction end that differs from germline. The chain recombines TRBV12-3 or TRBV12-4 with TRBJ2-1, with 7 bases that match TRBD1. This CDR3 has 17 amino acids. In nucleotides, the CDR3 is TGTGACAGCAGTTTTAGTCAGTGGACAGGCCGGCTCGATGAGCAGTTCTTC. It encodes CDSSFSQWTGRLDEQFF.

This chain joins TRBV24-1 and TRBJ2-7, with 7 bases matching TRBD1. The CDR3 spans 15 residues. Germline lookup yields CDR1 KGHDR and CDR2 SFDVKD. V lost 4 bases and J lost 0; bases outside the gene matches: 5. The CDR3: CATSEGQASSYEQYV. CDR3 DNA: TGTGCCACCAGTGAAGGACAGGCGAGCTCCTACGAGCAGTACGTC.

V and J are TRBV4-2 and TRBJ1-5, with D possibly TRBD1 on 6 matching bases. The CDR3 totals 15 residues. Deletions cut 0 bases from V and 8 bases from J, with 14 bases between. Germline V gene data show CDR1 as LGHNA and CDR2 as YNFKEQ. In nucleotides, the CDR3 is TGTGCCAGCAGCCAAGATCCGAGAGGGGGAAAGCCCCAGCATTTT. Residues: CASSQDPRGGKPQHF.

In this sample, this clonotype turned up many times. For the CDR3, the DNA is TGTGCCAGCAGCCTGGGGGGGACAGGGCGCGAAAAACTGTTTTTT. This encodes CASSLGGTGREKLFF. The J gene is TRBJ1-4, the V gene TRBV5-4; TRBD1 matches 9 bases. The CDR3 covers 15 residues. Germline-derived CDR1 and CDR2 are SGHNT and YYREEE (reference sequence). The V and J ends lost 4 bases and 8 bases, in that order; junction bases with no gene match: 9.

This clonotype was found a few times. The chain uses TRBV7-2 and TRBJ1-1, with D unresolved. The CDR3 extends over 15 amino acids. CDR1 is SGHTA and CDR2 is FQGNSA in the germline V gene. V shed 5 bases and J shed 3 bases, with 16 bases lying between them. CDR3 nucleotides: TGTGCCAGCAGCCGTCCCCGGAGACTGGACACTGAAGCTTTCTTT. This codes for CASSRPRRLDTEAFF. Full variable domain (missing parts from reference TRBV7-2 and TRBJ1-1): GAGVSQSPSNKVTEKGKDVELRCDPISGHTALYWYRQSLGQGLEFLIYFQGNSAPDKSGLPSDRFSAERTGGSVSTLTIQRTQQEDSAVYLCASSRPRRLDTEAFFGQGTRLTVV.

In this sample, this clonotype turned up a few times. The chain combines TRBV4-1 with TRBJ2-7; no reliable D call. Germline CDR1 reads MGHRA; CDR2 reads YSYEKL. This CDR3 is 14 amino acids long. With 4 bases removed from V and 3 bases from J, the gap between germline ends came to 13 bases. CDR3 nucleotides: TGCGCCAGCAGCCCCGCGTCGGAAGACTACGAGCAGTACTTC. As protein: CASSPASEDYEQYF.

The chain employs TRBV25-1 and TRBJ2-3, with 9 bases lining up with TRBD1. CDR1 MGHDK and CDR2 SYGVNS come from the germline V gene. CDR3 length: 16 residues. The J segment lost 10 bases and the V segment lost 4 bases, leaving 15 bases of the junction unmatched. This CDR3 reads CASSGTGTGITWAQYF. In DNA form, the CDR3 reads TGTGCCAGCAGTGGGACCGGGACAGGGATAACTTGGGCGCAGTATTTT.

This clonotype showed up just a few times. The rearrangement uses TRBV7-9 and TRBJ1-1, with 8 nucleotides matching TRBD1. Germline CDR1 and CDR2: SEHNR and FQNEAQ (reference sequence). CDR3 length: 16 amino acids. V lost 5 bases and J lost 5; bases outside the gene matches: 13. The CDR3 DNA follows: TGTGCCAGCAGCCCGAGGACAGGGAGGTATGGGACTGAAGCTTTCTTT. This sequence encodes CASSPRTGRYGTEAFF.

This clonotype was seen only a few times. The chain uses TRBV5-5 and TRBJ1-2; no reliable D call. The ends were cut back, 4 bases at V and 4 bases at J, with 8 bases in the middle. The CDR3 is 12 residues long. Germline-derived CDR1 and CDR2 are SGHKS and YYEKEE (reference sequence). The CDR3 spells CASSQRLYGYTF. CDR3 DNA: TGTGCCAGCAGCCAGAGACTCTATGGCTACACCTTC.

At least ten counts were recorded for this clonotype. The CDR3 protein is CSPMTGDEQYV. CDR3 sequence (DNA): TGCAGCCCAATGACAGGGGACGAGCAGTACGTC. The rearrangement links TRBV29-1 to TRBJ2-7; 8 bases fit TRBD1. Germline values: CDR1 SQVTM, CDR2 ANQGSEA. After removal of 8 bases from V and 5 bases from J, the junction contained 5 bases not matched to a gene. The CDR3 is made up of 11 amino acids.

The chain employs TRBV5-4 and TRBJ2-6, with a weak D call TRBD2 (6 bases). Germline V gene sequence: CDR1 SGHNT, CDR2 YYREEE (reference sequence). This CDR3 has 19 residues. Trimming stripped 0 bases from V and 4 bases from J, with 20 bases between. Written as DNA, the CDR3 is TGTGCCAGCAGCTTGGACTATTTTGCGCGGGGCACGGGGGCCAACGTCCTGACTTTC. This encodes CASSLDYFARGTGANVLTF.

This chain joins TRBV5-1 and TRBJ1-2; D unclear. There are 15 residues in the CDR3. V was clipped by 3 bases and J by 5 bases, with 17 bases between them. Germline-derived CDR1 and CDR2 are SGHRS and YFSETQ. CDR3 protein: CASSSTGDTLYGYTF. CDR3 sequence (DNA): TGCGCCAGCAGCTCAACGGGAGACACCCTTTATGGCTACACCTTC.

V usage is TRBV5-6 and J usage is TRBJ1-1; a possible D gene is TRBD1 (5 bases). The CDR3 loop spans 12 amino acids. V was clipped by 7 bases and J by 8 bases, with 15 bases between them. CDR1 and CDR2 from the germline V gene are SGHDT and YYEEEE. CDR3 DNA sequence: TGTGCCAGCGGCCCCGGGCGGGGCGAAGCTTTCTTT. Its protein product is CASGPGRGEAFF.

This clonotype came up many times. The chain uses TRBV20-1 and TRBJ2-1; 9 bases align to TRBD2. The CDR3 sequence is 14 residues long. Trimming took 0 bases from V and 10 from J; bases not matched to a gene: 7. CDR1 is DFQATT, CDR2 SNEGSKA, per germline (reference sequence). The CDR3 protein is CSAREAGGPREQFF. The CDR3 DNA reads TGCAGTGCTAGAGAGGCGGGGGGGCCGCGGGAGCAGTTCTTC.

This clonotype showed up many times. The CDR3 sequence is CASSRAQQEYSYEQYF. CDR3 in DNA: TGCGCCAGCAGCCGTGCCCAACAGGAATACTCCTACGAGCAGTACTTC. V usage is TRBV4-1 and J usage is TRBJ2-7, with a tentative D call TRBD1 (5 bases). V lost 4 bases and J 0 bases, leaving 16 bases between the germline ends. Germline lookup yields CDR1 MGHRA and CDR2 YSYEKL. This CDR3 comprises 16 residues.

The chain couples TRBV5-4 to TRBJ1-2; D uncertain. Trimming removed 3 bases at V and 4 bases at J, with 13 bases between. The CDR3 consists of 14 residues. Germline CDR1 SGHNT, CDR2 YYREEE (reference sequence). CDR3: CASSSPAAGYGYTF. The DNA of the CDR3 is TGTGCCAGCAGCTCCCCGGCCGCAGGCTATGGCTACACCTTC.